The 27 T cell receptor beta chains in this list originate from one sample, sequenced in a study of lymphopenia after photon versus proton radiotherapy. Measured with immunoSEQ multiplex PCR; TCRdb has only the in-frame clones, and not every one. In the table there are about 4,900 clones, approximately 88% of which are singletons. The sequenced sample was peripheral blood, obtained from a patient treated with photon-based radiotherapy. These receptors came from an elderly man with cholangiocarcinoma.

This clone has just one count. V gene TRBV7-3 combines with J gene TRBJ2-1; 10 bases line up with TRBD2. Germline loops: CDR1 SGHTA, CDR2 FQGTGA. V lost 4 bases, J lost 6 bases, and 3 bases stayed unmatched. The CDR3 length is 14 residues. Here the CDR3 reads CASSSGLAVNEQFF. The CDR3, as DNA: TGTGCCAGCAGCTCCGGACTAGCGGTCAATGAGCAGTTCTTC.

The CDR3 protein is CASSLASGNTEAFF. The CDR3 region has the DNA TGCGCCAGCAGCTTGGCCAGCGGGAACACTGAAGCTTTCTTT. The chain carries TRBV5-1 and TRBJ1-1; no firm D call. The CDR3 length is 14 residues. The germline gives CDR1 SGHRS, CDR2 YFSETQ. V was shortened by 0 bases and J by 1 base, with 7 bases between the two germline ends.

This chain uses TRBV19 with TRBJ1-3; D is perhaps TRBD1 (6 bases). The V gene's germline CDR1 is LNHDA and CDR2 SQIVND (reference sequence). This CDR3 spans 15 amino acids. V was clipped by 7 bases and J by 10 bases, with 23 bases between them. This chain's CDR3 is CASTPPGAVKGTIYF. The CDR3 DNA reads TGTGCCAGTACCCCCCCGGGGGCCGTCAAAGGAACCATATATTTT.

The chain links TRBV5-1 to TRBJ1-2, with TRBD1 identical over 8 bases. This CDR3 is 15 amino acids long. Germline V gene sequence: CDR1 SGHRS, CDR2 YFSETQ. The ends lost 0 bases at V and 3 bases at J; junction bases unmatched: 4. The CDR3 region is CASSLVAGGDYGYTF. The CDR3, as DNA: TGCGCCAGCAGCTTGGTGGCAGGGGGCGACTATGGCTACACCTTC.

The rearrangement uses TRBV11-2 and TRBJ2-3; D not resolved. The V end was cut by 5 bases, the J end by 2 bases, with 11 bases between. This CDR3 is 14 amino acids long. Germline values: CDR1 SGHAT, CDR2 FQNNGV. The CDR3 DNA is TGTGCCAGCAGCCCGTCGGGCCCCACAGATACGCAGTATTTT. Residues: CASSPSGPTDTQYF.

The chain couples TRBV5-1 to TRBJ2-7; 12 bases agree with TRBD2. J lost 2 bases, V lost 3 bases, and 6 bases had no gene match. This CDR3 contains 16 residues. Germline V gene sequence: CDR1 SGHRS, CDR2 YFSETQ. As DNA, the CDR3 is TGCGCCAGCAGCTCCCAACTAGCGGGGGGCACCTACGAGCAGTACTTC. It specifies CASSSQLAGGTYEQYF.

V usage is TRBV11-1 and J usage is TRBJ1-4, with a possible D match to TRBD1 (5 bases). V gave up 3 bases and J gave up 6 bases, with 11 bases separating them. Germline CDR1 reads SGHAT; CDR2 reads FQDESV (reference sequence). The CDR3 sequence is 14 residues long. The chain's CDR3 is CASSLRREDEKLFF. In DNA form, the CDR3 reads TGTGCCAGCAGCTTGCGCAGGGAGGATGAAAAACTGTTTTTT.

This chain links TRBV4-1 with TRBJ1-2; 7 bases are a match to TRBD1. This CDR3 is built from 14 residues. V was clipped by 3 bases and J by 12 bases; unmatched bases: 13. CDR1 and CDR2 (germline): MGHRA, YSYEKL. The CDR3 spells CASSQRQGARKHTF. The CDR3 DNA reads as TGCGCCAGCAGCCAGAGACAGGGCGCTCGGAAACACACCTTC.

V gene TRBV13 combines with J gene TRBJ1-3; D is ambiguous. This CDR3 region has 16 residues. Trimming cost V 0 bases and J 1 base, with 10 bases left between them. Germline V gives CDR1 PRHDT, CDR2 FYEKMQ (reference sequence). DNA of the CDR3: TGTGCCAGCAGCTTAGGCATAAAAACGTCTGGAAACACCATATATTTT. Residues: CASSLGIKTSGNTIYF.

The rearrangement joins TRBV18 to TRBJ1-4; tentative D call: TRBD1 (5 bases). Trimming removed 0 bases from V and 5 bases from J, with 13 bases in between. The length of the CDR3 is 16 residues. Germline V gene lookup returns CDR1 KGHSH and CDR2 LQKENI. CDR3 region: CASSPPWGRANEKLFF. In DNA form, the CDR3 reads TGTGCCAGCTCACCACCATGGGGCAGGGCCAATGAAAAACTGTTTTTT.

V gene TRBV2 combines with J gene TRBJ1-1; 11 bases agree with TRBD1. CDR3 length: 14 residues. J was trimmed by 5 bases and V by 8 bases; bases with no gene match: 7. The germline gives CDR1 SNHLY, CDR2 FYNNEI. Here the CDR3 DNA reads TGTGCCAGCGACCGGGACAGGGGGGATACTGAAGCTTTCTTT. It codes for CASDRDRGDTEAFF.

J is TRBJ1-5 and V is TRBV5-1; D ambiguous. The CDR3 is 18 residues long. CDR1 and CDR2 from the germline V gene are SGHRS and YFSETQ. The V end was cut by 9 bases, the J end by 0 bases, with 25 bases between. CDR3 amino acids: CANLIDLQTDYSNQPQHF. CDR3 sequence (DNA): TGCGCCAACTTAATCGACTTACAGACGGATTATAGCAATCAGCCCCAGCATTTT.

For this clone: As the CDR3 is not closed by the conserved phenylalanine or tryptophan, this likely results from a read error. It is unclear where the CDR3 begins or ends on the DNA, so no DNA is shown, and the CDR3 is as TCRdb lists it. The rearrangement uses TRBV9 and TRBJ2-7. Per the germline V gene, CDR1 is SGDLS and CDR2 is YYNGEE. The CDR3 has 10 residues if both end residues are counted. The CDR3 spells CASSSGTASL.

V usage is TRBV7-3 and J usage is TRBJ2-3; 14 nucleotides align to TRBD2. The CDR3 sequence is 15 residues long. Unmatched junction bases numbered 11, after V lost 4 bases and J lost 14 bases. Germline-derived CDR1 and CDR2 are SGHTA and FQGTGA. The CDR3, as DNA: TGTGCCAGCAGCTCGGGACTAGCGGGGGCCGGTATCCTGTATTTT. Amino acid sequence: CASSSGLAGAGILYF. Full variable domain (missing parts from reference TRBV7-3 and TRBJ2-3): GAGVSQTPSNKVTEKGKYVELRCDPISGHTALYWYRQSLGQGPEFLIYFQGTGAADDSGLPNDRFFAVRPEGSVSTLKIQRTERGDSAVYLCASSSGLAGAGILYFGPGTRLTVL.

The gene calls are TRBV6-5 and TRBJ1-1; D is possibly TRBD1 (5 bases). The CDR3 totals 15 residues. Germline V gene lookup returns CDR1 MNHEY and CDR2 SVGAGI. Trimming cost V 6 bases and J 1 base, with 15 bases left between them. The CDR3 sequence: CASSPGDRKNTEAFF. The CDR3 coding sequence is TGTGCCAGCAGCCCCGGGGACCGAAAGAACACTGAAGCTTTCTTT.

V and J are TRBV18 and TRBJ2-6, with D perhaps being TRBD1 or TRBD2 (5 bases each). Germline values: CDR1 KGHSH, CDR2 LQKENI. This CDR3 is built from 15 residues. Trimming pared 3 bases from V and 2 bases from J, leaving 8 bases between. CDR3 DNA: TGTGCCAGCTCACCTCAGGGAGCTGGGGCCAACGTCCTGACTTTC. Its translation: CASSPQGAGANVLTF.

The chain recombines TRBV30 with TRBJ2-2; weak D call: TRBD2 (6 bases). The CDR3 runs to 14 residues. The germline CDR1 and CDR2 sequences are GTSNPN and SVGIG (reference sequence). V was clipped by 2 bases and J by 4 bases, with 11 bases between them. The CDR3 is CAWSSGRGTGELFF. CDR3 nucleotides: TGTGCCTGGAGTTCCGGGCGGGGCACCGGGGAGCTGTTTTTT.

The chain couples TRBV5-1 to TRBJ1-5; 11 positions match TRBD1. The CDR3 extends over 17 amino acids. J lost 4 bases, V lost 4 bases, and 10 bases had no gene match. The germline V gene has CDR1 SGHRS and CDR2 YFSETQ. CDR3 sequence: CASSPGTGGFGNQPQHF. For the CDR3, the DNA is TGCGCCAGCAGCCCCGGGACAGGGGGGTTCGGTAATCAGCCCCAGCATTTT. Combining the CDR3 with reference TRBV5-1 and TRBJ1-5 gives the whole variable domain KAGVTQTPRYLIKTRGQQVTLSCSPISGHRSVSWYQQTPGQGLQFLFEYFSETQRNKGNFPGRFSGRQFSNSRSEMNVSTLELGDSALYLCASSPGTGGFGNQPQHFGDGTRLSIL.

V usage is TRBV7-8 and J usage is TRBJ2-7, with TRBD2 matching 8 bases. The CDR3 extends over 15 amino acids. Trimming took 4 bases from V and 0 from J; bases not matched to a gene: 5. Per the germline V gene, CDR1 is SGHVS and CDR2 is FQNEAQ. The CDR3 spells CASSYSGGNSYEQYF. CDR3 bases: TGTGCCAGCAGCTACTCGGGGGGGAACTCCTACGAGCAGTACTTC.

V is TRBV10-3 and J is TRBJ2-2, with 12 bases fitting TRBD1. V lost 6 bases and J lost 8; bases outside the gene matches: 7. Germline loops: CDR1 ENHRY, CDR2 SYGVKD. The CDR3 covers 15 residues. This chain's CDR3 is CAIRPGTGGEGELFF. Here the CDR3 DNA reads TGTGCCATCAGACCCGGGACAGGGGGCGAGGGGGAGCTGTTTTTT.

This rearrangement joins TRBV18 to TRBJ1-1; D is unclear. The length of the CDR3 is 13 residues. Trimming took off 1 base at V and 4 bases at J, with 7 bases between the two ends. Germline V gene lookup returns CDR1 KGHSH and CDR2 LQKENI. CDR3 sequence (DNA): TGTGCCAGCTCACCACTGGACGCCACTGAAGCTTTCTTT. Protein product: CASSPLDATEAFF.

The V call is TRBV21-1, the J call TRBJ1-5. TRBV21-1 is labeled a pseudogene. The CDR3 length is 13 residues. The chain's CDR3 is CARGSGNNQPQHF. DNA for the CDR3: TGTGCCAGGGGCTCCGGGAACAATCAGCCCCAGCATTTT.

This clone was counted once. The rearrangement joins TRBV9 to TRBJ2-2; 8 nucleotides agree with TRBD2. The CDR3 spans 14 residues. With V trimmed by 5 bases and J by 6 bases, 6 bases remained unmatched. Germline V gives CDR1 SGDLS, CDR2 YYNGEE. The CDR3 reads CASRGRGGAGELFF. CDR3 bases: TGTGCCAGCAGAGGCCGGGGGGGCGCCGGGGAGCTGTTTTTT.

For this clone: Additional DNA sequences in this sample encode the identical CDR3. J is TRBJ2-3 and V is TRBV29-1, with D hard to call. V shed 6 bases and J shed 4 bases, with 8 bases lying between them. Germline CDR1 reads SQVTM; CDR2 reads ANQGSEA. This CDR3 has 11 residues. The CDR3 DNA is TGCAGCGTCACCGTGCCAGATACGCAGTATTTT. It specifies CSVTVPDTQYF.

The chain joins TRBV10-3 to TRBJ1-1, with D unclear. Between the trimmed V and J ends, which lost 0 bases and 0 bases, there was a span of 8 bases. The CDR3 runs 15 residues. In germline, CDR1 is ENHRY, CDR2 SYGVKD. CDR3 region: CAISESTAVNTEAFF. The CDR3 coding sequence is TGTGCCATCAGTGAGTCGACCGCAGTGAACACTGAAGCTTTCTTT.

The table lists this clone with a few counts. The gene calls are TRBV28 and TRBJ1-2; a weak D match, TRBD1 (6 bases). V dropped 5 bases and J dropped 8 bases, with 12 bases sitting between them. From germline, CDR1 is MDHEN and CDR2 SYDVKM. This CDR3 region has 12 residues. In nucleotides, the CDR3 is TGTGCCAGCAGTAACAGGGTTGCCGGCTACACCTTC. This codes for CASSNRVAGYTF.

CDR3 nucleotides: TGTGCCAGTAGCTGGAAGGACAGGGAAAAAGAGACCCAGTACTTC. Encoded protein: CASSWKDREKETQYF. The chain combines TRBV19 with TRBJ2-5; TRBD1 matches 8 bases. Per germline, CDR1 LNHDA and CDR2 SQIVND (reference sequence). The ends lost 6 bases at V and 3 bases at J; junction bases unmatched: 9. The CDR3 contains 15 residues.